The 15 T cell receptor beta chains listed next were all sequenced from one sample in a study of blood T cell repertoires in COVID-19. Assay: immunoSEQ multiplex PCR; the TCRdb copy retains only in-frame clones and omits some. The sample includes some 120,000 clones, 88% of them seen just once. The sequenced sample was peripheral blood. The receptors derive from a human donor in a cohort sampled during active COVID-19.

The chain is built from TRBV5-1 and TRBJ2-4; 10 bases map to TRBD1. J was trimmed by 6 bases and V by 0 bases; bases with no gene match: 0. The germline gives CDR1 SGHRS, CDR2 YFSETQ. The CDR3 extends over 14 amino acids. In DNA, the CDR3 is TGCGCCAGCAGCTTGGGGGACAGGGGAAACATTCAGTACTTC. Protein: CASSLGDRGNIQYF. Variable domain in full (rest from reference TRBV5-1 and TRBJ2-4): KAGVTQTPRYLIKTRGQQVTLSCSPISGHRSVSWYQQTPGQGLQFLFEYFSETQRNKGNFPGRFSGRQFSNSRSEMNVSTLELGDSALYLCASSLGDRGNIQYFGAGTRLSVL.

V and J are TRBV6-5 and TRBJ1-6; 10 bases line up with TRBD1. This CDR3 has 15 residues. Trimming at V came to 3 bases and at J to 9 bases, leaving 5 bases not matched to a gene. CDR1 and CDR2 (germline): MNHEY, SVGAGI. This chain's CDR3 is CASSYGTGVGSPLHF. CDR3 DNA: TGTGCCAGCAGTTATGGGACAGGGGTAGGTTCACCCCTCCACTTT.

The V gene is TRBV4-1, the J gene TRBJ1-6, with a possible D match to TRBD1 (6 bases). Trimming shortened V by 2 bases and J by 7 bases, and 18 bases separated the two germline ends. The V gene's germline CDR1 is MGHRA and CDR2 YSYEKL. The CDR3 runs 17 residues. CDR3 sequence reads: CASSQLGAGSVNSPLHF. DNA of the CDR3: TGCGCCAGCAGCCAATTGGGGGCAGGGAGTGTCAATTCACCCCTCCACTTT.

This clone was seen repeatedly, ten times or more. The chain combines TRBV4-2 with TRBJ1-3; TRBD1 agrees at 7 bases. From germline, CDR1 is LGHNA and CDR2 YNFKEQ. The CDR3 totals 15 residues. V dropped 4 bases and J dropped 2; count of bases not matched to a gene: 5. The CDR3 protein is CASSLGTAAGNTIYF. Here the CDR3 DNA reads TGTGCCAGCAGCCTTGGGACAGCAGCTGGAAACACCATATATTTT.

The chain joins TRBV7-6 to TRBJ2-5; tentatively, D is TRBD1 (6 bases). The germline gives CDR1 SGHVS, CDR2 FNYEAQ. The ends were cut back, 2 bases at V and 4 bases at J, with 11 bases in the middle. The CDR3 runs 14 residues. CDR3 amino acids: CASSLSGAGETQYF. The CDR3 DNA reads TGTGCCAGCAGCTTATCAGGGGCGGGAGAGACCCAGTACTTC.

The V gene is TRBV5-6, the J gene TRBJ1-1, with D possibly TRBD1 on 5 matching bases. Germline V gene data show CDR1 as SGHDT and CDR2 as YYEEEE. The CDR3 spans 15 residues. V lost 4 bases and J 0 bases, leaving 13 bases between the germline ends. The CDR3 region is CASSTRGVLNTEAFF. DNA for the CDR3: TGTGCCAGCAGCACCCGGGGGGTCCTGAACACTGAAGCTTTCTTT. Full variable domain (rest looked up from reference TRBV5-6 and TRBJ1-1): DAGVTQSPTHLIKTRGQQVTLRCSPKSGHDTVSWYQQALGQGPQFIFQYYEEEERQRGNFPDRFSGHQFPNYSSELNVNALLLGDSALYLCASSTRGVLNTEAFFGQGTRLTVV.

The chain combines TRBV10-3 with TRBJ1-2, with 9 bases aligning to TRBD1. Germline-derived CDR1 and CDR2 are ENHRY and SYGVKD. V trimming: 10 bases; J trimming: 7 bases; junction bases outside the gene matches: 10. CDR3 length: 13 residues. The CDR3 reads CATIQGQGSGYTF. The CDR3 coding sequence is TGTGCCACCATTCAGGGACAGGGAAGTGGCTACACCTTC.

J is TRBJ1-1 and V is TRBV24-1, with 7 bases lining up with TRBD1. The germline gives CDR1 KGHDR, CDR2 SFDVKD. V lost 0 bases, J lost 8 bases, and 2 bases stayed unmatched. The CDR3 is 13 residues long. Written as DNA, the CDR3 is TGTGCCACCAGTGATTTGGACAGGGAAGAAGCTTTCTTT. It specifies CATSDLDREEAFF.

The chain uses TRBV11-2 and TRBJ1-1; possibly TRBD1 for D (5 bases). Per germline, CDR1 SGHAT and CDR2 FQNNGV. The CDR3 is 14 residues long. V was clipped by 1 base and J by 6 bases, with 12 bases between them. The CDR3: CASSLVNWGAEAFF. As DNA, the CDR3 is TGTGCCAGCAGCTTAGTCAACTGGGGGGCTGAAGCTTTCTTT. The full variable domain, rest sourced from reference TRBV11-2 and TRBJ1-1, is EAGVAQSPRYKIIEKRQSVAFWCNPISGHATLYWYQQILGQGPKLLIQFQNNGVVDDSQLPKDRFSAERLKGVDSTLKIQPAKLEDSAVYLCASSLVNWGAEAFFGQGTRLTVV.

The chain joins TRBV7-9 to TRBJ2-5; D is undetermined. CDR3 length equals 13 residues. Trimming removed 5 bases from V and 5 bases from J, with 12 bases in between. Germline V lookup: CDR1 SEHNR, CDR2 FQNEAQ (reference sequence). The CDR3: CASSAGGLETQYF. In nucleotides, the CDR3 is TGTGCCAGCAGCGCAGGTGGTCTGGAGACCCAGTACTTC.

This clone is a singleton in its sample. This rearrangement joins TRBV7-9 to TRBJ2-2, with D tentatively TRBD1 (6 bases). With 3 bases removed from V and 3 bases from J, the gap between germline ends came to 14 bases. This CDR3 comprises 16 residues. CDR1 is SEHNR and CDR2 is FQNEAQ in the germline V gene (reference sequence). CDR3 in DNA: TGTGCCAGCAGCTTCACCCCCCAGGGGTACACCGGGGAGCTGTTTTTT. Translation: CASSFTPQGYTGELFF.

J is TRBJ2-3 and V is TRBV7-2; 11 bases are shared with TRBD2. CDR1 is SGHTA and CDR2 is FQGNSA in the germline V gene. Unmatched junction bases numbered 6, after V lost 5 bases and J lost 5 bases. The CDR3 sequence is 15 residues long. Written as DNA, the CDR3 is TGTGCCAGCAGCATAACTAGCGGGAGTAGAGATACGCAGTATTTT. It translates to CASSITSGSRDTQYF.

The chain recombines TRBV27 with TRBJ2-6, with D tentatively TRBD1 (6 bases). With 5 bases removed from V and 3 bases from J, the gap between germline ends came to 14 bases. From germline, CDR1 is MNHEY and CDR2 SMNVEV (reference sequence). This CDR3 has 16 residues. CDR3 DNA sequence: TGTGCCAGCAGTGTTACAGGGTGGTATGGGGCCAACGTCCTGACTTTC. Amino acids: CASSVTGWYGANVLTF.

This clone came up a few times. As DNA, the CDR3 is TGTGCCAGCAGTTTGAGCGGCAGGACGAACACTGAAGCTTTCTTT. Protein sequence: CASSLSGRTNTEAFF. The V call is TRBV28, the J call TRBJ1-1, with no clear D. CDR3 length: 15 residues. The germline V gene encodes CDR1 MDHEN and CDR2 SYDVKM. With 3 bases removed from V and 1 base from J, the gap between germline ends came to 12 bases.

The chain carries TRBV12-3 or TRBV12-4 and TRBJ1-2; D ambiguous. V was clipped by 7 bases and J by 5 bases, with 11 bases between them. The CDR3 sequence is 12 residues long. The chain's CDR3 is CASTQAGYGYTF. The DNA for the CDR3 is TGTGCCAGCACCCAAGCGGGGTATGGCTACACCTTC.